This TCR beta chain comes out of a study of T-cell reconstitution after alpha-beta-depleted transplantation in children. Study-level findings and limits: For some patients, TCRbeta diversity was high at day 60 because of recipient T cells and thymic progenitors that survived. About two months after transplant, alpha-beta T cells reportedly came from several hundred expanded graft clones. Once a year had passed after transplant, T-cell counts and diversity came mostly from newly produced T cells.

TCRbeta library preparation incorporated unique molecular identifiers. From the PCR reads, TCRdb called clonotypes with MiXCR, one entry per CDR3 protein. The sample lists some 190,000 distinct CDR3 sequences; 8.5% to 14% were seen once. From germline, CDR1 is MNHNS and CDR2 SASEGT. The CDR3 has 15 amino acids. Unmatched junction bases numbered 8, after V lost 5 bases and J lost 2 bases. In this sample, this clonotype turned up many times. The antigen is undetermined. The source material was PBMCs, sampled before TCRalphabeta/CD19-depleted stem cell transplant. The sequence came from a boy between 2 and 15 years old with acute myeloid leukemia, due to receive a stem cell transplant. The V call is TRBV6-1, the J call TRBJ2-7, with 8 bases that match TRBD1. The CDR3 region is CASSPQGVATYEQYV. CDR3 DNA: TGTGCCAGCAGTCCACAGGGGGTCGCTACCTACGAGCAGTACGTC.